The rows below give T cell receptor beta chains drawn from one sample of a study of T cell repertoires in ileal Crohn's disease. This table comes from immunoSEQ multiplex PCR, and its TCRdb copy is limited to in-frame clones, with some not included. The data contain about 5,500 clones, 81% of them seen just once; the ten biggest clones take up roughly 6%. Sequenced material: ileal tissue. Every receptor here comes from an adult with Crohn's disease. Each CDR3 is given with its conserved first and last residue. D genes are given only for firm matches. Size is stated for part of the rows, as once, few or many counts, or as a class when the clone is expanded.

CASSPRAGAYEQYF,TGTGCCAGCAGTCCTAGGGCAGGGGCCTACGAGCAGTACTTC,TRBJ2-7,NA,14,TRBV2,NA
CASSEDRGAYNEQFF,TGTGCCAGCAGTGAGGACAGAGGGGCCTACAATGAGCAGTTCTTC,TRBJ2-1,few,15,TRBV6-1,NA
CAWSATGGLRNQPQHF,TGTGCCTGGAGTGCGACAGGGGGGCTACGGAATCAGCCCCAGCATTTT,TRBJ1-5,NA,16,TRBV30,TRBD1
CASSQIGGVLKNEQFF,TGTGCCAGCAGCCAAATAGGAGGAGTGTTGAAGAATGAGCAGTTCTTC,TRBJ2-1,NA,16,TRBV7-2,NA
CASSVAPSAATGGNQETQYF,TGTGCCAGCAGCGTCGCTCCGTCGGCGGCGACGGGAGGTAACCAAGAGACCCAGTACTTC,TRBJ2-5,few,20,TRBV9,TRBD2
CASSVGERPASTDTQYF,TGTGCCAGCAGCGTAGGGGAGCGCCCCGCTAGCACAGATACGCAGTATTTT,TRBJ2-3,once,17,TRBV9,NA
CASSLQGPRVYGYTF,TGTGCCAGCTCGCTTCAGGGGCCGCGAGTCTATGGCTACACCTTC,TRBJ1-2,NA,15,TRBV18,NA
CAWSAQWASGSTDTQYF,TGTGCCTGGAGTGCCCAGTGGGCTAGCGGGAGCACAGATACGCAGTATTTT,TRBJ2-3,NA,17,TRBV30,TRBD2
CASSRITGGPYNEQFF,TGTGCCAGCAGCCGAATAACAGGGGGGCCCTACAATGAGCAGTTCTTC,TRBJ2-1,NA,16,TRBV7-6,TRBD1
CASRWGGTEAFF,TGTGCCAGCAGGTGGGGGGGGACTGAAGCTTTCTTT,TRBJ1-1,NA,12,TRBV2,NA
CAISRTGGDTGELFF,TGTGCCATCAGTCGGACAGGGGGTGACACCGGGGAGCTGTTTTTT,TRBJ2-2,few,15,TRBV10-3,TRBD1
CASSPGLAPGETQYF,TGTGCCAGCAGCCCCGGGCTAGCGCCTGGAGAGACCCAGTACTTC,TRBJ2-5,NA,15,TRBV7-3,NA
CASSRQERNYGYTF,TGTGCCAGTAGTAGACAGGAACGTAACTATGGCTACACCTTC,TRBJ1-2,NA,14,TRBV19,NA
CASSVEVRGGWAGELFF,TGTGCCAGCAGCGTAGAGGTTCGGGGGGGTTGGGCCGGGGAGCTGTTTTTT,TRBJ2-2,once,17,TRBV9,TRBD2
CATSRAGNEQFF,TGTGCCACCAGCAGAGCCGGGAATGAGCAGTTCTTC,TRBJ2-1,NA,12,TRBV15,NA
CASSSDFAAGGLGTDTQYF,TGTGCCAGCAGCTCAGATTTTGCGGCGGGGGGGCTGGGCACAGATACGCAGTATTTT,TRBJ2-3,NA,19,TRBV5-4,TRBD2
CASSLERQADNSPLHF,TGCGCCAGCAGCTTGGAAAGACAGGCCGATAATTCACCCCTCCACTTT,TRBJ1-6,once,16,TRBV5-1,NA
CASSPGGRRHTEAFF,TGTGCCAGCAGCCCGGGGGGGCGTAGACACACTGAAGCTTTCTTT,TRBJ1-1,NA,15,TRBV11-2,NA
CATGYEQYF,TGTGCCACCGGGTACGAGCAGTACTTC,TRBJ2-7,NA,9,TRBV6-1,NA
CASSISRDQPQHF,TGTGCCAGTAGTATCTCCAGGGATCAGCCCCAGCATTTT,TRBJ1-5,few,13,TRBV19,NA
CASSFQGAEETQYF,TGCGCCAGCAGCTTCCAGGGTGCCGAAGAGACCCAGTACTTC,TRBJ2-5,NA,14,TRBV5-1,NA
CASSEERGSNEQFF,TGTGCCAGCAGTGAAGAACGCGGGAGCAATGAGCAGTTCTTC,TRBJ2-1,NA,14,TRBV2,TRBD2
CASRRTGTITEAFF,TGTGCCAGCAGACGAACAGGGACGATCACTGAAGCTTTCTTT,TRBJ1-1,NA,14,TRBV6-5,NA
CASSPMASTDTQYF,TGTGCCAGCTCACCAATGGCTAGCACAGATACGCAGTATTTT,TRBJ2-3,once,14,TRBV18,NA
CAWSFSGGYTF,TGTGCCTGGAGTTTTTCCGGTGGCTACACCTTC,TRBJ1-2,NA,11,TRBV30,NA
CASSFDAAASGRRNEQFF,TGTGCCAGTAGTTTCGACGCGGCGGCTAGCGGGAGGAGGAATGAGCAGTTCTTC,TRBJ2-1,NA,18,TRBV19,TRBD2
CASSDSQGADTQYF,TGTGCCAGCAGTGACTCACAGGGGGCAGATACGCAGTATTTT,TRBJ2-3,NA,14,TRBV6-4,TRBD1
CASSEQGGYGYTF,TGTGCCAGCAGCGAACAGGGGGGATATGGCTACACCTTC,TRBJ1-2,NA,13,TRBV2,TRBD1
CASSNGTSLRETQYF,TGTGCTAGCAGCAACGGGACTAGTCTTCGAGAGACCCAGTACTTC,TRBJ2-5,once,15,TRBV7-7,TRBD2